The 32 T cell receptor beta chains given below trace back to one sample, sequenced in a study of T cell repertoires in cytomegalovirus infection. No antigen is known for these receptors. TCRdb independently ran MiXCR on the reads; one entry per CDR3 protein. The sample has about 340,000 distinct CDR3 sequences; almost 30% are singletons. The sample was cultured PBMCs, taken from culture after CMV antigen stimulation. The receptors originated from a human donor in good health (CMV status not recorded). Some clones in this sample may be carry-over from other donors' samples.

J is TRBJ2-6 and V is TRBV5-4; 7 bases map to TRBD1. The germline gives CDR1 SGHNT, CDR2 YYREEE (reference sequence). The CDR3 runs 16 residues. With 1 base clipped from V and 3 bases from J, the junction kept 4 bases outside the gene matches. This chain's CDR3 is CASSLNRGSGANVLTF. The CDR3 DNA is TGTGCCAGCAGCTTGAACAGGGGAAGTGGGGCCAACGTCCTGACTTTC. Looking up the rest from reference TRBV5-4 and TRBJ2-6 gives the full variable domain: ETGVTQSPTHLIKTRGQQVTLRCSSQSGHNTVSWYQQALGQGPQFIFQYYREEENGRGNFPPRFSGLQFPNYSSELNVNALELDDSALYLCASSLNRGSGANVLTFGAGSRLTVL.

This clonotype occurred many times. The chain combines TRBV7-2 with TRBJ2-5; D is perhaps TRBD1 or TRBD2 (6 bases each). The CDR3 spans 14 residues. Germline V CDR1 and CDR2: SGHTA, FQGNSA. V was pared by 2 bases and J by 5 bases, with 12 bases between. The CDR3 nucleotides read TGTGCCAGCAGCTTAAGGGGGGCCGGGGAGACCCAGTACTTC. It codes for CASSLRGAGETQYF.

This clonotype has more than one count but fewer than ten. V gene TRBV6-6 combines with J gene TRBJ2-7; D is unresolved. Trimming took 6 bases from V and 3 from J, leaving 12 bases between them. The germline V gene has CDR1 MNHNY and CDR2 SVGAGI (reference sequence). This CDR3 is built from 13 residues. CDR3 nucleotides: TGTGCCAGCAGCCCTCAGGTTCTCTACGAGCAGTACTTC. Translated, it gives CASSPQVLYEQYF.

CDR3 nucleotide sequence: TGCAGTGTCGGGACAGGGGGGGAGACCCAGTACTTC. It is translated as CSVGTGGETQYF. V and J are TRBV20-1 and TRBJ2-5; 11 bases line up with TRBD1. With V trimmed by 7 bases and J by 5 bases, 3 bases remained unmatched. The CDR3 is 12 amino acids. Germline CDR1 reads DFQATT; CDR2 reads SNEGSKA (reference sequence).

Points on this clonotype: Compared with germline, one end of the junction differs, possibly owing to a read error. The J gene is TRBJ1-6, the V gene TRBV12-3 or TRBV12-4; D perhaps matches TRBD1 (6 bases). The CDR3 runs to 14 residues. For the CDR3, the DNA is TGTGCCGGCAGTATACAGGGTTTCGGTTCACCCCTCCACTTT. Translating gives CAGSIQGFGSPLHF.

J is TRBJ1-1 and V is TRBV7-3; 7 bases map to TRBD1. CDR3 length equals 15 residues. In germline, CDR1 is SGHTA, CDR2 FQGTGA. V shed 4 bases and J 11 bases; nucleotides not matched to a gene: 16. Written as DNA, the CDR3 is TGTGCCAGCAGCTCAGACAGGGCAACACTCAATAAGGCTTTCTTT. It translates to CASSSDRATLNKAFF.

This clonotype came up many times. The V and J genes are TRBV19 and TRBJ2-4; the match to TRBD1 covers 10 bases. The germline CDR1 and CDR2 sequences are LNHDA and SQIVND (reference sequence). V was pared by 11 bases and J by 2 bases, with 12 bases of the junction left unmatched. The length of the CDR3 is 16 residues. The CDR3 sequence is CASGPRQGASKNIQYF. DNA for the CDR3: TGTGCCTCAGGCCCCAGACAGGGGGCGTCCAAAAACATTCAGTACTTC.

This clonotype was recorded at least ten times. The rearrangement links TRBV7-8 to TRBJ2-7, with 12 bases lining up with TRBD2. Losses at the gene ends were 4 bases for V and 3 bases for J; bases not matched to a gene: 10. Germline CDR1 and CDR2: SGHVS and FQNEAQ. This CDR3 region has 17 residues. The CDR3, as DNA: TGTGCCAGCAGCTCCTCCGGACTAGCGGGGACCAACTACGAGCAGTACTTC. Translating it yields CASSSSGLAGTNYEQYF.

J is TRBJ2-1 and V is TRBV7-2; 7 bases align to TRBD1. With V trimmed by 4 bases and J by 5 bases, 11 bases remained unmatched. Per the germline V gene, CDR1 is SGHTA and CDR2 is FQGNSA. This CDR3 has 16 amino acids. In nucleotides, the CDR3 is TGTGCCAGCAGCTGGCGAGGGGGCCGCGTTAACAATGAGCAGTTCTTC. The encoded protein is CASSWRGGRVNNEQFF.

The gene calls are TRBV7-3 and TRBJ1-6; weak D call: TRBD1 (6 bases). V was shortened by 5 bases and J by 9 bases, with 14 bases between the two germline ends. Germline V gene lookup returns CDR1 SGHTA and CDR2 FQGTGA. The CDR3 is 14 residues long. The CDR3, as DNA: TGTGCCAGCAGCAGCAGCAGGGGACGTTCACCCCTCCACTTT. Protein sequence: CASSSSRGRSPLHF. The whole variable domain, remainder taken from reference TRBV7-3 and TRBJ1-6, is GAGVSQTPSNKVTEKGKYVELRCDPISGHTALYWYRQSLGQGPEFLIYFQGTGAADDSGLPNDRFFAVRPEGSVSTLKIQRTERGDSAVYLCASSSSRGRSPLHFGNGTRLTVT.

This clonotype has only a few counts. This chain links TRBV6-2 or TRBV6-3 with TRBJ1-5; 9 nucleotides align to TRBD1. The CDR3 runs 17 residues. Germline assignment: CDR1 MNHEY and CDR2 SVGEGT. J was trimmed by 3 bases and V by 5 bases; bases with no gene match: 11. In DNA, the CDR3 is TGTGCCAGCAGTCACCGGGACAGGGTATACAACAATCAGCCCCAGCATTTT. Translating gives CASSHRDRVYNNQPQHF.

This clonotype showed up just a few times. V is TRBV18 and J is TRBJ2-3; 8 bases agree with TRBD2. Losses at the gene ends were 6 bases for V and 2 bases for J; bases not matched to a gene: 16. The CDR3 length is 18 residues. Germline V gene data show CDR1 as KGHSH and CDR2 as LQKENI. This chain's CDR3 is CASSPDEGLEVFTDTQYF. In DNA, the CDR3 is TGTGCCAGCTCCCCGGACGAGGGACTAGAAGTTTTCACAGATACGCAGTATTTT.

There are a few counts of this clonotype. V and J are TRBV20-1 and TRBJ2-1; 7 nucleotides match TRBD2. The CDR3 loop spans 12 amino acids. The V gene's germline CDR1 is DFQATT and CDR2 SNEGSKA (reference sequence). J gave up 8 bases and V 3 bases, and 4 bases lay outside the gene matches. For the CDR3, the DNA is TGCAGTGCTAGTCGCCGGGGGGATGAGCAGTTCTTC. It codes for CSASRRGDEQFF.

This clonotype was seen many times. The chain has TRBV7-6 and TRBJ2-5; D might be TRBD1 (5 bases). The CDR3 extends over 14 amino acids. CDR1 is SGHVS and CDR2 is FNYEAQ in the germline V gene. Trimming took off 0 bases at V and 5 bases at J, with 10 bases between the two ends. In DNA, the CDR3 is TGTGCCAGCAGCTTAGCTTCAGGGTTGGAGACCCAGTACTTC. It is translated as CASSLASGLETQYF.

The sample holds a few counts of this clonotype. The chain has TRBV5-4 and TRBJ2-7, with 8 bases aligning to TRBD2. V trimming: 5 bases; J trimming: 5 bases; junction bases outside the gene matches: 3. CDR3 size: 12 residues. CDR1 is SGHNT, CDR2 YYREEE, per germline (reference sequence). The CDR3 bases are TGTGCCAGCAGTTCGCGGGGGGACGAGCAGTACTTC. It yields the protein CASSSRGDEQYF.

V and J are TRBV11-2 and TRBJ2-5; 10 bases are a match to TRBD1. V shed 5 bases and J 6 bases; nucleotides not matched to a gene: 18. The germline CDR1 and CDR2 sequences are SGHAT and FQNNGV. The CDR3 runs to 18 residues. This CDR3 reads CASSPIAQTRDRGQTQYF. For the CDR3, the DNA is TGTGCCAGCAGCCCCATCGCCCAGACCCGGGACAGGGGACAGACCCAGTACTTC.

This clonotype appeared once. The chain joins TRBV7-9 to TRBJ2-7; D may be TRBD1 or TRBD2 (5 bases each). The ends were cut back, 3 bases at V and 0 bases at J, with 12 bases in the middle. Per germline, CDR1 SEHNR and CDR2 FQNEAQ (reference sequence). The CDR3 extends over 15 amino acids. The CDR3 DNA reads TGTGCCAGCAGCTTCCGAGGGGCAAGCTCCTACGAGCAGTACTTC. Amino acid sequence: CASSFRGASSYEQYF. The full variable domain, its missing parts supplied by reference TRBV7-9 and TRBJ2-7, is DTGVSQNPRHKITKRGQNVTFRCDPISEHNRLYWYRQTLGQGPEFLTYFQNEAQLEKSRLLSDRFSAERPKGSFSTLEIQRTEQGDSAMYLCASSFRGASSYEQYFGPGTRLTVT.

The genes are TRBV7-8 and TRBJ1-2; no clear D gene. V lost 1 base and J lost 8, with 17 bases in between. CDR1 and CDR2 from the germline V gene are SGHVS and FQNEAQ. The CDR3 has 15 amino acids. This CDR3 reads CASSLVSGPPRGYTF. As DNA, the CDR3 is TGTGCCAGCAGCTTAGTATCCGGTCCCCCGAGGGGCTACACCTTC.

This sequence joins TRBV4-1 and TRBJ2-4; 7 bases map to TRBD2. CDR1 MGHRA and CDR2 YSYEKL come from the germline V gene. The CDR3 sequence is 20 residues long. V lost 5 bases, J lost 8 bases, and 27 bases stayed unmatched. CDR3: CASSKPSSVEGAGVRYIQYF. In nucleotides, the CDR3 is TGCGCCAGCAGCAAACCATCGTCTGTTGAAGGGGCGGGAGTTCGGTACATTCAGTACTTC.

The gene calls are TRBV10-3 and TRBJ2-5; unclear D gene. Germline V gene sequence: CDR1 ENHRY, CDR2 SYGVKD. Trimming left V 0 bases short and J 2 bases short, with 7 bases between. This CDR3 contains 14 residues. CDR3 amino acids: CAISESNQQETQYF. CDR3 nucleotides: TGTGCCATCAGTGAGTCAAACCAACAAGAGACCCAGTACTTC.

This chain uses TRBV7-3 with TRBJ2-3; 9 nucleotides match TRBD2. Germline V gene sequence: CDR1 SGHTA, CDR2 FQGTGA. This CDR3 spans 11 amino acids. Trimming took 4 bases from V and 12 from J; bases not matched to a gene: 2. CDR3: CASSSSGEQYF. The CDR3 DNA follows: TGTGCCAGCAGCTCTAGCGGGGAACAGTATTTT.

V usage is TRBV4-1 and J usage is TRBJ1-2; a weak D match, TRBD1 (5 bases). CDR3 length: 15 amino acids. Trimming left V 2 bases short and J 2 bases short, with 12 bases between. Looked up from germline, CDR1 is MGHRA and CDR2 is YSYEKL. CDR3 nucleotide sequence: TGCGCCAGCAGCCAACTCGCCCGGGGGAACTATGGCTACACCTTC. This translates into CASSQLARGNYGYTF.

This clonotype was observed a handful of times. Here the CDR3 DNA reads TGTGCCAGCAGCTTATCCCCAGGGGCCGGCTACACCTTC. Translating it yields CASSLSPGAGYTF. The rearrangement uses TRBV7-9 and TRBJ1-2; D is possibly TRBD1 (6 bases). This CDR3 spans 13 amino acids. CDR1 is SEHNR and CDR2 is FQNEAQ in the germline V gene (reference sequence). With 2 bases removed from V and 8 bases from J, the gap between germline ends came to 12 bases.

This chain connects TRBV6-1 to TRBJ2-1; D not certain. The V end was cut by 4 bases, the J end by 9 bases, with 10 bases between. CDR1 and CDR2 from the germline V gene are MNHNS and SASEGT. This CDR3 is 12 amino acids long. The chain's CDR3 is CASSAVRSEQFF. CDR3 coding DNA: TGTGCCAGCAGTGCCGTGAGGAGTGAGCAGTTCTTC.

This clonotype was recorded a few times. The chain carries TRBV5-1 and TRBJ1-2; TRBD1 agrees at 7 bases. The germline CDR1 and CDR2 sequences are SGHRS and YFSETQ. The CDR3 is 17 residues long. The J segment lost 2 bases and the V segment lost 4 bases, leaving 14 bases of the junction unmatched. In nucleotides, the CDR3 is TGCGCCAGCAGCCCCGACAGGGTCGGGCCAAAAAACTATGGCTACACCTTC. It is translated as CASSPDRVGPKNYGYTF.

This clonotype has a handful of counts. This chain connects TRBV11-2 to TRBJ2-3; no clear D gene. Looked up from germline, CDR1 is SGHAT and CDR2 is FQNNGV. The CDR3 sequence is 12 residues long. With 5 bases removed from V and 4 bases from J, the gap between germline ends came to 7 bases. The CDR3 loop reads CASSTLADTQYF. The CDR3, as DNA: TGTGCCAGCAGCACCCTAGCAGATACGCAGTATTTT.

The V call is TRBV20-1, the J call TRBJ2-1; the match to TRBD1 covers 9 bases. Trimming removed 2 bases from V and 4 bases from J; junction bases left unmatched: 6. CDR1 DFQATT and CDR2 SNEGSKA come from the germline V gene (reference sequence). The CDR3 is made up of 15 amino acids. Written as DNA, the CDR3 is TGCAGTGCTAGATTGGGGACAGGGTCATACAATGAGCAGTTCTTC. It encodes CSARLGTGSYNEQFF.

As DNA, the CDR3 is TGTGCCAGCAGTTGGCGGGGGGCCCAAGAGACCCAGTACTTC. The encoded protein is CASSWRGAQETQYF. The chain combines TRBV12-3 or TRBV12-4 with TRBJ2-5, with TRBD2 matching 8 bases. CDR3 size: 14 residues. After removal of 4 bases from V and 1 base from J, the junction contained 2 bases not matched to a gene.

This clonotype was picked up a small number of times. V gene TRBV2 combines with J gene TRBJ1-2; D remains unclear. With 7 bases removed from V and 4 bases from J, the gap between germline ends came to 19 bases. Germline assignment: CDR1 SNHLY and CDR2 FYNNEI. The CDR3 has 15 residues. CDR3 region: CASNPLPDAFYGYTF. CDR3 nucleotide sequence: TGTGCCAGCAACCCCTTGCCAGATGCATTCTATGGCTACACCTTC.

This clonotype was detected once. V is TRBV5-1 and J is TRBJ2-7; D is possibly TRBD2 (6 bases). Germline CDR1 reads SGHRS; CDR2 reads YFSETQ. The CDR3 covers 15 residues. V lost 4 bases and J lost 2, with 16 bases in between. The CDR3 spells CASSDYTGGAYEQYF. CDR3 coding DNA: TGCGCCAGCAGCGACTATACCGGAGGGGCCTACGAGCAGTACTTC.

The CDR3 sequence is CASSQTSGGKRWLFF. The CDR3 DNA reads as TGTGCCAGCAGCCAAACTAGCGGCGGAAAGAGATGGCTGTTTTTT. This rearrangement joins TRBV7-8 to TRBJ2-2; 8 nucleotides align to TRBD2. The V gene's germline CDR1 is SGHVS and CDR2 FQNEAQ. Trimming took 5 bases from V and 13 from J; bases not matched to a gene: 15. The CDR3 extends over 15 amino acids.

A few counts support this clonotype. V is TRBV18 and J is TRBJ1-6, with a possible D match to TRBD1 (5 bases). V lost 2 bases, J lost 8 bases, and 7 bases lay in between. The CDR3 has 13 residues. Germline lookup yields CDR1 KGHSH and CDR2 LQKENI. The CDR3 DNA reads TGTGCCAGCTCACCAGCGGGGGATTCACCCCTCCACTTT. It encodes CASSPAGDSPLHF.